Included here is one TCR beta chain sequence, with context. The antigen remains unidentified. The data derive from a study of blood T cells in healthy people across ages. Study outcomes and limitations: When set beside aged donors, long-lived donors presented more naive CD4+ cells and higher diversity.

This CDR3 has 14 residues. A second PCR, run for roughly 7 to 12 cycles, used a sample-barcoded 5' primer plus a J-beta primer mix. TCRdb reprocessed the 5' RACE reads with MiXCR, giving one entry per CDR3 protein. Of around 500,000 distinct CDR3 sequences listed, over 25% were seen once; the top ten hold over 3.5%. Samples each had at least 6 micrograms of total RNA extracted. These data were likewise used in another study, on T cells of mothers and their children.

The rearrangement uses TRBV21-1 and TRBJ2-5; the D call in the table, TRBD1, was not verified against the DNA. TRBV21-1 is labeled a pseudogene. The sequence was collected from a boy between 2 and 10 years old in good health. Sequencing was carried out using blood. The CDR3 DNA reads as TGTGCCACCTCAAGGGGGGGAGCCCAAGAGACCCAGTACTTC. Protein sequence: CATSRGGAQETQYF.